Shown below are 2 T cell receptor beta chains from a single sample sequenced in a study of blood T cell repertoires in COVID-19. The repertoire was sequenced with immunoSEQ multiplex PCR; TCRdb's copy has only in-frame clones and lacks some. The top ten clones hold less than 4.5% of a sample with some 200,000 clones, roughly 89% of them seen once. Sequencing used PBMCs or T cells enriched from blood (not recorded which). The source of these receptors is a woman aged 40 to 50 with acute COVID-19.

The chain recombines TRBV30 with TRBJ1-1, with 7 positions matching TRBD1. Unmatched junction bases numbered 5, after V lost 4 bases and J lost 0 bases. Germline V lookup: CDR1 GTSNPN, CDR2 SVGIG (reference sequence). This CDR3 is built from 14 residues. The CDR3 DNA reads as TGTGCCTGGACCCCGACAGGGTTGAACACTGAAGCTTTCTTT. As protein: CAWTPTGLNTEAFF.

With regard to this clone: This specimen includes other DNA sequences encoding the same CDR3. The genes are TRBV9 and TRBJ1-3; D ambiguous. This CDR3 has 14 residues. Trimming removed 3 bases from V and 0 bases from J, with 7 bases in between. Germline assignment: CDR1 SGDLS and CDR2 YYNGEE. The CDR3 is CASSAGGSGNTIYF. The DNA of the CDR3 is TGTGCCAGCAGCGCCGGAGGCTCTGGAAACACCATATATTTT.